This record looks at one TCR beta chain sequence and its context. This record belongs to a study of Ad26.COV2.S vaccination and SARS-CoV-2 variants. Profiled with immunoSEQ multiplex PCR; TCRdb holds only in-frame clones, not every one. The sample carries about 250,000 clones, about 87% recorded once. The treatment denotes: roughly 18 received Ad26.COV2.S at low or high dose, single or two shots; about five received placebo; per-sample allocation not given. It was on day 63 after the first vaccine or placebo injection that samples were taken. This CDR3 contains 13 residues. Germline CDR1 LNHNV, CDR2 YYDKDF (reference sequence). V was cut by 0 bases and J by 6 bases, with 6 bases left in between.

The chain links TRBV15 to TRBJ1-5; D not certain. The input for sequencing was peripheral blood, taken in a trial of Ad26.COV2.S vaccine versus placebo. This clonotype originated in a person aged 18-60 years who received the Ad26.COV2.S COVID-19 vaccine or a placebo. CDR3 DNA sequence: TGTGCCACCAGCAGAGATTGGGGTCAGCCCCAGCATTTT. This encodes CATSRDWGQPQHF.